Included here is one T cell receptor (beta chain) sequence, with context. Antigen unknown. The CDR3 runs to 16 residues. V was clipped by 2 bases and J by 1 base, with 13 bases between them. Germline lookup yields CDR1 SEHNR and CDR2 FQNEAQ (reference sequence). These data are taken from a study of graft-versus-host responses after intestinal transplantation. Across the study: After anti-thymocyte globulin induction, recipients took tacrolimus and steroids for 3 to 4 years.

Assay: immunoSEQ multiplex PCR; the TCRdb copy retains only in-frame clones and omits some. The sample records tens of thousands of clones, 85% to 95% being singletons. Whole-study findings and limits: Some GvH clones were seen earlier in gut or blood, suggesting intestinal origin. High graft-versus-host to host-versus-graft clonal ratios were found in allografts of patients who had graft-donor T cell macrochimerism. Peak circulating GvH clone levels were associated with early post-transplant HvG declines.

The chain carries TRBV7-9 and TRBJ2-3, with D possibly TRBD2 on 6 matching bases. This clonotype originated in a human donor who received an intestinal transplant. This specimen was unstimulated CD8+ T cells sorted from spleen or lymph node cells, taken before intestinal transplant. CDR3 DNA: TGTGCCAGCAGCTTAAAGGAGGGAATCGGCACAGATACGCAGTATTTT. It encodes CASSLKEGIGTDTQYF. Drawing the rest from reference TRBV7-9 and TRBJ2-3, the complete variable domain is DTGVSQNPRHKITKRGQNVTFRCDPISEHNRLYWYRQTLGQGPEFLTYFQNEAQLEKSRLLSDRFSAERPKGSFSTLEIQRTEQGDSAMYLCASSLKEGIGTDTQYFGPGTRLTVL.